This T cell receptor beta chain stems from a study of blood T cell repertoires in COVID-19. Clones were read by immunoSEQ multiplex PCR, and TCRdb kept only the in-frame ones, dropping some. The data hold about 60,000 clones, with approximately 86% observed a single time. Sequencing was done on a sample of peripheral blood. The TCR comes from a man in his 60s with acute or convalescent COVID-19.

In nucleotides, the CDR3 is TGCGCCAGCAGCTCCTCGACAGGGTTTGAAAAACTGTTTTTT. It yields the protein CASSSSTGFEKLFF. V and J are TRBV5-1 and TRBJ1-4; TRBD1 matches at 7 bases. The germline V gene encodes CDR1 SGHRS and CDR2 YFSETQ. This CDR3 has 14 amino acids. After removal of 3 bases from V and 7 bases from J, the junction contained 6 bases not matched to a gene.